This T cell receptor beta chain was captured in a study of blood T cell repertoires in COVID-19. For this clone: This CDR3 is also generated by other DNA sequences in the sample.

CDR1 and CDR2 from the germline V gene are KGHSH and LQKENI. The CDR3 spans 13 residues. V lost 1 base, J lost 4 bases, and 5 bases lay in between. This study enrolled people aged about 18 to 90 from under 25 US geographic areas. Self-reported history from a screening survey and questionnaire set each donor's cohort. In Cohort 3, a recovered donor had either two negative PCRs, clearance, or symptom resolution. In the source study's methods: Cell counts per sample came from amplifying reference gene primers. The protocol was immunoSEQ multiplex PCR, while the TCRdb copy is restricted to in-frame clones and leaves out a portion. Clone size and V and J calls were adopted from that table, with D and trimming inferred from the DNA. This table holds approximately 470,000 clones, roughly 90% found once.

The chain couples TRBV18 to TRBJ1-3; tentative D call: TRBD1 (5 bases). The material sequenced was PBMCs or T cells enriched from blood (not recorded which). The source of this sequence is a woman aged 18-29 years who had recovered from COVID-19. This chain's CDR3 is CASSPQGGNTIYF. CDR3 sequence (DNA): TGTGCCAGCTCACCACAGGGGGGAAACACCATATATTTT. The full variable domain, its missing parts supplied by reference TRBV18 and TRBJ1-3, is NAGVMQNPRHLVRRRGQEARLRCSPMKGHSHVYWYRQLPEEGLKFMVYLQKENIIDESGMPKERFSAEFPKEGPSILRIQQVVRGDSAAYFCASSPQGGNTIYFGEGSWLTVV.